This entry concerns a single TCR beta chain. Study processing details: It was from reference gene primer amplification that nucleated cell counts were estimated. Only in-frame clones appear in the TCRdb table, and some are missing; sequencing was by immunoSEQ multiplex PCR. That table furnishes V, J and clone size, whereas the DNA furnished D and trimming. Seen here are some 200,000 clones, over 80% observed once, and the top ten hold about 9.3%. These data originate in a study of blood T cell repertoires in COVID-19. From germline, CDR1 is MNHEY and CDR2 SMNVEV (reference sequence). This CDR3 has 13 amino acids. Trimming pared 4 bases from V and 1 base from J, leaving 8 bases between. Cohort placement rested on clinical history that participants reported themselves.

V is TRBV27 and J is TRBJ2-7; D gene ambiguous. The receptor's source is a man aged 18 to 35 with acute COVID-19. Sample: PBMCs or T cells enriched from blood (not recorded which). The CDR3 loop reads CASSSRGSYEQYF. The CDR3 nucleotides read TGTGCCAGCAGTTCCCGAGGTTCCTACGAGCAGTACTTC.